Listed here are 19 T cell receptor beta chains from one sample, sequenced in a study of blood T cell repertoires in COVID-19. Libraries were prepared by immunoSEQ multiplex PCR; TCRdb keeps only in-frame clonotypes and omits some of them. This table has roughly 68,000 clones, roughly nine tenths appearing once. The material sequenced was peripheral blood. The receptors derive from a man aged 35-49 years with COVID-19, enrolled during active disease.

The chain recombines TRBV28 with TRBJ1-6; TRBD1 matches 8 bases. The CDR3 contains 15 residues. V dropped 6 bases and J dropped 10; count of bases not matched to a gene: 11. Germline CDR1 MDHEN, CDR2 SYDVKM. The CDR3 spells CASSPPTGATSPLHF. The CDR3 DNA is TGTGCCAGCAGCCCTCCGACAGGGGCCACATCACCCCTCCACTTT.

In its sample, this clone was seen once. The gene calls are TRBV3-1 (or the pseudogene TRBV3-2) and TRBJ1-1, with D possibly TRBD1 on 5 matching bases. The CDR3 is made up of 14 amino acids. CDR1 and CDR2 (germline): LGHDT, YNNKEL (reference sequence). V was cut by 2 bases and J by 1 base, with 8 bases left in between. The CDR3 is CASSQRGRNTEAFF. Written as DNA, the CDR3 is TGTGCCAGCAGCCAACGGGGGAGGAACACTGAAGCTTTCTTT.

The V and J genes are TRBV3-1 (or the pseudogene TRBV3-2) and TRBJ2-2, with D perhaps TRBD2 (6 bases). The CDR3 length is 16 residues. CDR1 and CDR2 from the germline V gene are LGHDT and YNNKEL (reference sequence). V was trimmed by 4 bases and J by 0 bases, leaving 12 bases between them. The CDR3: CASSPTAGTNTGELFF. The CDR3, as DNA: TGTGCCAGCAGCCCTACTGCGGGGACGAACACCGGGGAGCTGTTTTTT.

The chain carries TRBV12-3 or TRBV12-4 and TRBJ1-5; D uncertain. This CDR3 is built from 12 residues. The V gene lost 5 bases and the J gene lost 7 bases, with 9 bases spanning the gap. The CDR3, as DNA: TGTGCCAGCAGTCAGGCTCCCCAGCCCCAGCATTTT. Its protein is CASSQAPQPQHF.

Only a few counts were recorded for this clone. The genes are TRBV28 and TRBJ1-2, with TRBD1 matching 7 bases. This CDR3 is built from 15 residues. V shed 4 bases and J 7 bases; nucleotides not matched to a gene: 12. The germline V gene encodes CDR1 MDHEN and CDR2 SYDVKM. This CDR3 reads CASSSSVQGYGGYTF. The CDR3 bases are TGTGCCAGCAGTTCGAGCGTACAGGGGTACGGTGGCTACACCTTC.

In nucleotides, the CDR3 is TGCAGTGCTAGTAAAGGGGCCACTAGCGGGGGGTTGTACTCCTACGAGCAGTACTTC. Translation gives CSASKGATSGGLYSYEQYF. V and J are TRBV20-1 and TRBJ2-7; 12 bases line up with TRBD2. V lost 3 bases, J lost 0 bases, and 15 bases stayed unmatched. CDR3 length: 19 amino acids. CDR1 DFQATT and CDR2 SNEGSKA come from the germline V gene (reference sequence).

CDR3 coding DNA: TGCGCCAGCAGTGAAACAGGGGGCCCCGAGGATGAAGCTTTCTTT. Its protein is CASSETGGPEDEAFF. This chain joins TRBV5-1 and TRBJ1-1, with 9 bases identical to TRBD1. V shed 5 bases and J 7 bases; nucleotides not matched to a gene: 12. The CDR3 extends over 15 amino acids. The germline V gene has CDR1 SGHRS and CDR2 YFSETQ.

The chain joins TRBV19 to TRBJ1-1; 7 bases map to TRBD1. Germline loops: CDR1 LNHDA, CDR2 SQIVND (reference sequence). The CDR3 has 16 residues. Unmatched junction bases numbered 14, after V lost 3 bases and J lost 7 bases. The CDR3 sequence is CASSILQGNGAREAFF. DNA of the CDR3: TGTGCCAGTAGTATTTTACAGGGGAATGGAGCTCGTGAAGCTTTCTTT.

This chain uses TRBV28 with TRBJ1-4; TRBD1 is a possible D gene (6 bases). CDR1 and CDR2 from the germline V gene are MDHEN and SYDVKM. CDR3 length equals 17 residues. V lost 2 bases, J lost 3 bases, and 16 bases lay in between. The CDR3 loop reads CASSLGGANWSNEKLFF. CDR3 DNA: TGTGCCAGCAGTTTAGGGGGCGCTAATTGGTCTAATGAAAAACTGTTTTTT.

The chain has TRBV4-1 and TRBJ1-2, with D maybe TRBD1 (5 bases). The CDR3 totals 15 residues. The germline V and J ends were trimmed by 1 base and 2 bases, with 11 bases remaining between them. Germline CDR1 is MGHRA and CDR2 is YSYEKL. CDR3 sequence reads: CASSQGGGANYGYTF. The DNA for the CDR3 is TGCGCCAGCAGCCAAGGGGGAGGGGCCAACTATGGCTACACCTTC.

The table lists this clone with a count of one. V and J are TRBV5-1 and TRBJ2-5, with a possible D match to TRBD1 (6 bases). CDR1 and CDR2 from the germline V gene are SGHRS and YFSETQ. This CDR3 has 15 residues. The V gene lost 2 bases and the J gene lost 2 bases, with 13 bases spanning the gap. CDR3 loop: CASSLTGTYQETQYF. The CDR3 nucleotides are TGCGCCAGCAGCTTAACCGGGACATATCAAGAGACCCAGTACTTC.

The V call is TRBV4-1, the J call TRBJ1-1; no clear D gene. Germline lookup yields CDR1 MGHRA and CDR2 YSYEKL. Trimming removed 1 base from V and 1 base from J, with 10 bases in between. The CDR3 contains 15 residues. The CDR3 is CASSQAFTGNTEAFF. In nucleotides, the CDR3 is TGCGCCAGCAGCCAAGCTTTTACCGGGAACACTGAAGCTTTCTTT.

This chain links TRBV9 with TRBJ2-2; 14 nucleotides line up with TRBD2. This CDR3 comprises 18 residues. J was trimmed by 5 bases and V by 4 bases; bases with no gene match: 10. Per the germline V gene, CDR1 is SGDLS and CDR2 is YYNGEE. The CDR3 DNA is TGTGCCAGCAGCCCTCGACTAGCGGGGGGGCCGGGGACCGGGGAGCTGTTTTTT. Amino acids: CASSPRLAGGPGTGELFF.

The rearrangement joins TRBV5-5 to TRBJ2-7; 7 positions match TRBD1. The J segment lost 0 bases and the V segment lost 3 bases, leaving 3 bases of the junction unmatched. CDR1 SGHKS and CDR2 YYEKEE come from the germline V gene (reference sequence). This CDR3 has 14 residues. This CDR3 is CASSWTGNSYEQYF. The CDR3 nucleotides read TGTGCCAGCAGCTGGACAGGCAACTCCTACGAGCAGTACTTC.

The chain combines TRBV2 with TRBJ2-5; 7 positions agree with TRBD1. Trimming at V came to 4 bases and at J to 4 bases, leaving 9 bases not matched to a gene. Germline V gene data show CDR1 as SNHLY and CDR2 as FYNNEI. The CDR3 consists of 15 residues. The CDR3: CASSAVGTAGETQYF. As DNA, the CDR3 is TGTGCCAGCAGTGCCGTTGGGACAGCAGGAGAGACCCAGTACTTC.

This chain links TRBV7-6 with TRBJ2-1; 13 bases are a match to TRBD2. The CDR3 covers 15 residues. Germline V gene data show CDR1 as SGHVS and CDR2 as FNYEAQ. J gave up 3 bases and V 6 bases, and 2 bases lay outside the gene matches. The CDR3 sequence: CASSWTSGGYNEQFF. DNA of the CDR3: TGTGCCAGCAGTTGGACTAGCGGGGGCTACAATGAGCAGTTCTTC.

The chain links TRBV3-1 (or the pseudogene TRBV3-2) to TRBJ1-2, with 7 bases fitting TRBD1. The CDR3 spans 15 residues. Trimming cost V 4 bases and J 8 bases; bases outside gene matches: 13. From germline, CDR1 is LGHDT and CDR2 YNNKEL (reference sequence). The CDR3 sequence is CASSRERWRGHGYTF. The CDR3, as DNA: TGTGCCAGCAGCCGAGAGAGGTGGAGGGGGCACGGCTACACCTTC.

The CDR3 reads CASTPWGETNEKLFF. CDR3 bases: TGTGCCAGTACCCCGTGGGGGGAAACTAATGAAAAACTGTTTTTT. The chain links TRBV19 to TRBJ1-4; D is possibly TRBD1 (5 bases). The ends were cut back, 7 bases at V and 1 base at J, with 13 bases in the middle. The CDR3 spans 15 residues. Germline V gene lookup returns CDR1 LNHDA and CDR2 SQIVND (reference sequence).

This sequence joins TRBV28 and TRBJ2-7; D uncertain. The CDR3 covers 15 residues. The germline CDR1 and CDR2 sequences are MDHEN and SYDVKM. Trimming cost V 1 base and J 2 bases, with 12 bases left between them. In nucleotides, the CDR3 is TGTGCCAGCAGTTTATCAGGAACAGTAGCCTACGAGCAGTACTTC. This codes for CASSLSGTVAYEQYF.